These 24 T cell receptor beta chains originate from one sample sequenced in a study of immune cell composition in non-small cell lung cancer. Repertoires were generated with immunoSEQ multiplex PCR, while TCRdb's copy carries only in-frame clones and drops some. The sample contains about 2,100 clones, around 79% of which appear only once. The sample consisted of lung tumor tissue. Receptors were obtained from a human donor with non-small cell lung cancer.

The rearrangement uses TRBV9 and TRBJ2-1; D unclear. The CDR3 totals 13 residues. Germline V gene data show CDR1 as SGDLS and CDR2 as YYNGEE. V lost 0 bases and J lost 2, with 3 bases in between. The CDR3 loop reads CASSVAPYNEQFF. DNA for the CDR3: TGTGCCAGCAGCGTAGCTCCCTACAATGAGCAGTTCTTC.

This clone was seen a handful of times. The V gene is TRBV25-1, the J gene TRBJ1-2, with D perhaps TRBD1 (5 bases). The V gene's germline CDR1 is MGHDK and CDR2 SYGVNS. Trimming stripped 4 bases from V and 8 bases from J, with 11 bases between. The CDR3 has 12 residues. The CDR3 is CASSAGLWGYTF. The DNA of the CDR3 is TGTGCCAGCAGTGCAGGGCTCTGGGGCTACACCTTC.

The chain combines TRBV5-1 with TRBJ2-5, with 7 bases lining up with TRBD1. The V gene's germline CDR1 is SGHRS and CDR2 YFSETQ. With V trimmed by 0 bases and J by 7 bases, 6 bases remained unmatched. The CDR3 consists of 14 residues. CDR3: CASSLGGGSGTQYF. The CDR3 bases are TGCGCCAGCAGCTTGGGAGGGGGCTCGGGGACCCAGTACTTC. Full variable domain (outside the CDR3, taken from reference TRBV5-1 and TRBJ2-5): KAGVTQTPRYLIKTRGQQVTLSCSPISGHRSVSWYQQTPGQGLQFLFEYFSETQRNKGNFPGRFSGRQFSNSRSEMNVSTLELGDSALYLCASSLGGGSGTQYFGPGTRLLVL.

The chain recombines TRBV6-1 with TRBJ1-6; TRBD1 is a possible D gene (6 bases). V was shortened by 9 bases and J by 11 bases, with 17 bases between the two germline ends. From germline, CDR1 is MNHNS and CDR2 SASEGT. This CDR3 has 13 residues. CDR3 sequence (DNA): TGTGCCAGATCTCAGGGGAGTGGGGCACCCCTCCACTTT. Amino acids: CARSQGSGAPLHF.

J is TRBJ2-3 and V is TRBV2; D possibly corresponds to TRBD1 (6 bases). Trimming removed 3 bases at V and 2 bases at J, with 9 bases between. This CDR3 has 14 residues. Germline assignment: CDR1 SNHLY and CDR2 FYNNEI. CDR3 amino acids: CASSDGGYTDTQYF. For the CDR3, the DNA is TGTGCCAGCAGTGATGGGGGCTACACAGATACGCAGTATTTT.

V usage is TRBV9 and J usage is TRBJ2-1, with TRBD2 identical over 9 bases. With 2 bases clipped from V and 0 bases from J, the junction kept 3 bases outside the gene matches. This CDR3 contains 16 residues. CDR1 SGDLS and CDR2 YYNGEE come from the germline V gene. The CDR3 DNA reads as TGTGCCAGCAGCGTTTTTAGCGGGAGCTCCTACAATGAGCAGTTCTTC. It codes for CASSVFSGSSYNEQFF.

The chain recombines TRBV2 with TRBJ2-2; 8 bases agree with TRBD1. The germline V gene encodes CDR1 SNHLY and CDR2 FYNNEI. CDR3 length: 15 residues. Trimming took 6 bases from V and 1 from J; bases not matched to a gene: 4. The CDR3: CASRPDRGNTGELFF. CDR3 nucleotide sequence: TGTGCCAGCAGACCCGACAGGGGGAACACCGGGGAGCTGTTTTTT.

The chain employs TRBV7-8 and TRBJ2-7; D perhaps matches TRBD1 (5 bases). V gave up 1 base and J gave up 3 bases, with 13 bases separating them. The germline V gene has CDR1 SGHVS and CDR2 FQNEAQ. The CDR3 totals 15 residues. In nucleotides, the CDR3 is TGTGCCAGCAGCTTAGATCAGGGCCTGTTCTACGAGCAGTACTTC. Its protein is CASSLDQGLFYEQYF.

The CDR3: CASSLRGTENSPLHF. The CDR3 DNA sequence: TGTGCCAGCAGCTTACGCGGGACAGAAAATTCACCCCTCCACTTT. The genes are TRBV7-2 and TRBJ1-6; 7 bases match TRBD1. V was clipped by 2 bases and J by 7 bases; unmatched bases: 5. The germline V gene encodes CDR1 SGHTA and CDR2 FQGNSA. CDR3 length: 15 residues.

The chain employs TRBV11-1 and TRBJ2-1; TRBD1 is a possible D gene (5 bases). V gave up 5 bases and J gave up 9 bases, with 17 bases separating them. CDR1 is SGHAT, CDR2 FQDESV, per germline (reference sequence). This CDR3 has 14 amino acids. CDR3 loop: CASSPRSIRGEQFF. Here the CDR3 DNA reads TGTGCCAGCAGCCCCCGCTCTATAAGGGGTGAGCAGTTCTTC.

This chain links TRBV7-6 with TRBJ1-2, with a possible D match to TRBD1 (5 bases). This CDR3 is built from 16 residues. Trimming shortened V by 5 bases and J by 2 bases, and 18 bases separated the two germline ends. CDR1 is SGHVS and CDR2 is FNYEAQ in the germline V gene. The CDR3 region is CASSLRAGGDNYGYTF. CDR3 bases: TGTGCCAGCAGCCTCCGTGCGGGAGGGGACAACTATGGCTACACCTTC.

The chain has TRBV27 and TRBJ2-5, with TRBD1 as a possible D gene (5 bases). This CDR3 is built from 14 residues. The V and J ends lost 5 bases and 5 bases respectively, with 15 bases between them. The V gene's germline CDR1 is MNHEY and CDR2 SMNVEV (reference sequence). The CDR3 region is CASSTFGALETQYF. The CDR3 DNA is TGTGCCAGCAGTACCTTTGGGGCACTTGAGACCCAGTACTTC.

V and J are TRBV19 and TRBJ2-5; D not certain. Trimming removed 3 bases at V and 2 bases at J, with 7 bases between. This CDR3 has 13 amino acids. Germline assignment: CDR1 LNHDA and CDR2 SQIVND (reference sequence). CDR3 DNA sequence: TGTGCCAGTAGTATGTCCCCACAAGAGACCCAGTACTTC. Translating gives CASSMSPQETQYF.

Here the CDR3 DNA reads TGTGCCAGCAGTGAAGCGGGACATAACTATGGCTACACCTTC. Translated, it gives CASSEAGHNYGYTF. This rearrangement joins TRBV6-1 to TRBJ1-2; perhaps TRBD1 as D (6 bases). The germline V gene encodes CDR1 MNHNS and CDR2 SASEGT. V lost 0 bases to trimming and J lost 1 base, with 6 bases between them. The CDR3 spans 14 residues.

Only a few counts were recorded for this clone. DNA for the CDR3: TGTGCCAGCAGTGAACCCCCAGGTGAGCAGTTCTTC. It yields the protein CASSEPPGEQFF. The V gene is TRBV6-1, the J gene TRBJ2-1; D is unresolved. This CDR3 has 12 residues. CDR1 is MNHNS, CDR2 SASEGT, per germline. Trimming pared 2 bases from V and 9 bases from J, leaving 8 bases between.

The chain uses TRBV9 and TRBJ2-1; a possible D gene is TRBD1 (6 bases). CDR1 SGDLS and CDR2 YYNGEE come from the germline V gene. Trimming removed 0 bases at V and 5 bases at J, with 12 bases between. CDR3 length equals 15 residues. The CDR3 loop reads CASSVDGTYDNEQFF. The CDR3 nucleotides are TGTGCCAGCAGCGTAGATGGGACATATGACAATGAGCAGTTCTTC.

The CDR3 DNA sequence: TGTGCCAGCACTTCCATACACGACAGGGTCAGCAATCAGCCCCAGCATTTT. It is translated as CASTSIHDRVSNQPQHF. The V and J genes are TRBV28 and TRBJ1-5; TRBD1 aligns across 7 bases. Germline V lookup: CDR1 MDHEN, CDR2 SYDVKM. Trimming cost V 7 bases and J 1 base; bases outside gene matches: 13. CDR3 length: 17 residues.

The chain links TRBV12-5 to TRBJ1-1; TRBD1 aligns across 7 bases. This CDR3 is 17 amino acids long. Losses at the gene ends were 6 bases for V and 0 bases for J; bases not matched to a gene: 13. CDR1 is LGHNT and CDR2 is FRNRAP in the germline V gene. The CDR3 sequence is CASGSLGPGQMNTEAFF. CDR3 bases: TGTGCTAGTGGCTCTTTGGGTCCGGGACAGATGAACACTGAAGCTTTCTTT.

V gene TRBV10-3 combines with J gene TRBJ2-7, with D perhaps matching TRBD1 (6 bases). CDR3 length: 14 residues. Looked up from germline, CDR1 is ENHRY and CDR2 is SYGVKD. Trimming left V 7 bases short and J 0 bases short, with 13 bases between. The CDR3 sequence: CAITQTGHSYEQYF. In DNA, the CDR3 is TGTGCCATCACCCAGACAGGCCACTCCTACGAGCAGTACTTC.

A single count supports this clone. The V gene is TRBV7-9, the J gene TRBJ1-1, with D maybe TRBD1 (6 bases). The CDR3 runs to 15 residues. V dropped 2 bases and J dropped 2 bases, with 12 bases sitting between them. CDR1 is SEHNR and CDR2 is FQNEAQ in the germline V gene (reference sequence). In DNA form, the CDR3 reads TGTGCCAGCAGCTTAACTGGACAGCTCAACACTGAAGCTTTCTTT. This sequence encodes CASSLTGQLNTEAFF.

The V gene is TRBV7-3, the J gene TRBJ2-3, with TRBD2 identical over 10 bases. Germline V lookup: CDR1 SGHTA, CDR2 FQGTGA. V trimming: 2 bases; J trimming: 3 bases; junction bases outside the gene matches: 5. The CDR3 runs 16 residues. Here the CDR3 reads CASSLSSSGGTDTQYF. CDR3 nucleotide sequence: TGTGCCAGCAGCTTATCATCTAGCGGGGGTACAGATACGCAGTATTTT.

The rearrangement joins TRBV27 to TRBJ1-6, with TRBD1 identical over 7 bases. The J segment lost 6 bases and the V segment lost 5 bases, leaving 7 bases of the junction unmatched. Germline V gene lookup returns CDR1 MNHEY and CDR2 SMNVEV (reference sequence). The CDR3 has 15 residues. In DNA form, the CDR3 reads TGTGCCAGCAGTCCCCCGGACAGGACTAATTCACCCCTCCACTTT. It is translated as CASSPPDRTNSPLHF.

J is TRBJ2-3 and V is TRBV9; tentative D call: TRBD2 (5 bases). Germline V lookup: CDR1 SGDLS, CDR2 YYNGEE. This CDR3 has 14 amino acids. The V and J ends lost 1 base and 5 bases respectively, with 11 bases between them. Written as DNA, the CDR3 is TGTGCCAGCAGCGTATTCGAGGGATTAGATACGCAGTATTTT. It is translated as CASSVFEGLDTQYF.

This clone is judged large. The rearrangement joins TRBV27 to TRBJ2-1; D remains unclear. V was cut by 0 bases and J by 9 bases, with 12 bases left in between. This CDR3 has 14 amino acids. CDR1 is MNHEY and CDR2 is SMNVEV in the germline V gene (reference sequence). CDR3 nucleotide sequence: TGTGCCAGCAGTTTATCGAGCTGGTCTCGTGAGCAGTTCTTC. It translates to CASSLSSWSREQFF.